Presented here are 15 T cell receptor beta chains from one specimen sequenced in a study of blood T cell repertoires in COVID-19. Clones were sequenced by immunoSEQ multiplex PCR, and TCRdb holds only the in-frame ones, with some missing. The sample shows some 60,000 clones, around 86% of them seen only once. The sequenced sample consisted of peripheral blood. These receptors were collected from a human donor with active COVID-19. The donor label of this sample is uncertain.

The chain joins TRBV9 to TRBJ2-1; D possibly corresponds to TRBD2 (6 bases). Trimming cost V 3 bases and J 6 bases, with 16 bases left between them. The CDR3 contains 15 residues. CDR1 and CDR2 (germline): SGDLS, YYNGEE. CDR3 sequence: CASSERAGKGNEQFF. The CDR3 DNA follows: TGTGCCAGCAGCGAGCGGGCGGGAAAAGGCAATGAGCAGTTCTTC.

The chain has TRBV6-6 and TRBJ2-6; D unresolved. Trimming pared 7 bases from V and 0 bases from J, leaving 10 bases between. CDR3 length: 15 residues. CDR1 and CDR2 from the germline V gene are MNHNY and SVGAGI (reference sequence). CDR3 region: CASTPYGSGANVLTF. The CDR3 DNA follows: TGTGCCAGCACCCCCTACGGCTCTGGGGCCAACGTCCTGACTTTC.

The J gene is TRBJ2-1, the V gene TRBV29-1, with 10 bases fitting TRBD1. This CDR3 region has 13 residues. Germline CDR1 SQVTM, CDR2 ANQGSEA. The V gene end was trimmed by 6 bases and the J gene end by 6 bases; junction bases not matched to a gene: 5. CDR3 nucleotides: TGCAGCGTCGGCCGGACAGGGGGCAATGAGCAGTTCTTC. It yields the protein CSVGRTGGNEQFF.

This clone was detected once. J is TRBJ1-5 and V is TRBV15; 9 bases are a match to TRBD1. V shed 0 bases and J 6 bases; nucleotides not matched to a gene: 9. In germline, CDR1 is LNHNV, CDR2 YYDKDF (reference sequence). CDR3 length: 17 amino acids. CDR3 DNA: TGTGCCACCAGCAGAGACCTAACAGGGGGCGTCGGTCAGCCCCAGCATTTT. Protein sequence: CATSRDLTGGVGQPQHF.

J is TRBJ2-3 and V is TRBV5-1; 9 bases match TRBD2. In germline, CDR1 is SGHRS, CDR2 YFSETQ. The length of the CDR3 is 16 residues. V shed 1 base, J shed 2 bases, and the junction held 5 bases outside the gene matches. The CDR3 region is CASSLPAGGHTDTQYF. The CDR3 DNA sequence: TGCGCCAGCAGCTTGCCTGCGGGGGGGCACACAGATACGCAGTATTTT.

This clone came up a few times. The chain recombines TRBV2 with TRBJ1-2; tentative D call: TRBD1 (6 bases). CDR3 size: 14 residues. In germline, CDR1 is SNHLY, CDR2 FYNNEI. Trimming removed 4 bases at V and 6 bases at J, with 15 bases between. Here the CDR3 DNA reads TGTGCCAGCAGTGGGACGGCCAAGGGGGATGGCTACACCTTC. Amino acids: CASSGTAKGDGYTF.

The chain joins TRBV7-8 to TRBJ2-3, with TRBD2 matching 12 bases. Germline trimming cut 4 bases from V and 4 bases from J; bases unmatched to any gene: 6. The CDR3 runs 16 residues. Germline CDR1 SGHVS, CDR2 FQNEAQ. The CDR3 sequence: CASSSVLAGGPDTQYF. CDR3 in DNA: TGTGCCAGCAGCTCGGTACTAGCGGGAGGTCCAGATACGCAGTATTTT.

The genes are TRBV2 and TRBJ2-5, with 10 positions matching TRBD2. Germline CDR1 and CDR2: SNHLY and FYNNEI. V was clipped by 4 bases and J by 4 bases; unmatched bases: 0. CDR3 length: 13 residues. CDR3 sequence (DNA): TGTGCCAGCAGTGGACTAGCGGGAGAGACCCAGTACTTC. Residues: CASSGLAGETQYF.

The genes are TRBV5-4 and TRBJ2-7, with 10 bases lining up with TRBD2. The CDR3 extends over 15 amino acids. The ends lost 4 bases at V and 6 bases at J; junction bases unmatched: 10. Looked up from germline, CDR1 is SGHNT and CDR2 is YYREEE (reference sequence). DNA for the CDR3: TGTGCCAGCAGCCTCCAAGCGGGGGGGCCCGGCGAGCAGTACTTC. Translation gives CASSLQAGGPGEQYF. Looking up the rest from reference TRBV5-4 and TRBJ2-7 gives the full variable domain: ETGVTQSPTHLIKTRGQQVTLRCSSQSGHNTVSWYQQALGQGPQFIFQYYREEENGRGNFPPRFSGLQFPNYSSELNVNALELDDSALYLCASSLQAGGPGEQYFGPGTRLTVT.

The J gene is TRBJ2-3, the V gene TRBV27; TRBD2 matches at 10 bases. Trimming cost V 5 bases and J 0 bases; bases outside gene matches: 2. CDR3 length equals 15 residues. Germline CDR1 and CDR2: MNHEY and SMNVEV (reference sequence). CDR3: CASSVGLASTDTQYF. For the CDR3, the DNA is TGTGCCAGCAGTGTGGGACTAGCGAGCACAGATACGCAGTATTTT.

This rearrangement joins TRBV7-3 to TRBJ2-1; 7 bases align to TRBD2. Trimming removed 0 bases from V and 0 bases from J; junction bases left unmatched: 8. The germline CDR1 and CDR2 sequences are SGHTA and FQGTGA. The CDR3 spans 18 residues. The CDR3 DNA reads TGTGCCAGCAGCTTAACGGGGGGGTCAGCACCCTCCTACAATGAGCAGTTCTTC. Protein sequence: CASSLTGGSAPSYNEQFF.

The chain uses TRBV12-5 and TRBJ1-1; D ambiguous. Trimming removed 7 bases from V and 5 bases from J, with 14 bases in between. CDR3 length: 13 residues. CDR1 is LGHNT and CDR2 is FRNRAP in the germline V gene. CDR3 residues: CASVLTGLTEAFF. CDR3 coding DNA: TGTGCTAGTGTTCTAACGGGTCTAACTGAAGCTTTCTTT.

V usage is TRBV11-2 and J usage is TRBJ2-3; D ambiguous. Between the trimmed V and J ends, which lost 6 bases and 14 bases, there was a span of 24 bases. The CDR3 consists of 14 residues. Germline loops: CDR1 SGHAT, CDR2 FQNNGV. CDR3 DNA: TGTGCCAGCAGTAGCTTGGGTCAGCATCCAGAAGTGTATTTT. Protein: CASSSLGQHPEVYF.

This chain links TRBV2 with TRBJ2-2, with D tentatively TRBD2 (5 bases). The CDR3 sequence is 14 residues long. Per germline, CDR1 SNHLY and CDR2 FYNNEI. V lost 5 bases to trimming and J lost 2 bases, with 9 bases between them. CDR3 sequence reads: CASSSGKNTGELFF. CDR3 coding DNA: TGTGCCAGCAGTAGCGGTAAAAACACCGGGGAGCTGTTTTTT. Full variable domain (rest looked up from reference TRBV2 and TRBJ2-2): EPEVTQTPSHQVTQMGQEVILRCVPISNHLYFYWYRQILGQKVEFLVSFYNNEISEKSEIFDDQFSVERPDGSNFTLKIRSTKLEDSAMYFCASSSGKNTGELFFGEGSRLTVL.

The J gene is TRBJ2-5, the V gene TRBV9; 10 nucleotides agree with TRBD2. The V gene's germline CDR1 is SGDLS and CDR2 YYNGEE. This CDR3 spans 16 amino acids. J lost 2 bases, V lost 4 bases, and 8 bases had no gene match. The CDR3 is CASSKTLAGKQETQYF. The CDR3 coding sequence is TGTGCCAGCAGCAAAACACTAGCGGGAAAACAAGAGACCCAGTACTTC.